This T cell receptor (beta chain) was documented in a study of beta chain features in type 1 diabetes. General observations from the study: More deletions and fewer insertions at VDJ junctions were seen in type 1 diabetes patients. When Type 1 diabetes patients were examined, their TCRB CDR3s proved moderately but significantly shorter in all four CD4+ subsets.

Germline CDR1 SGDLS, CDR2 YYNGEE. The V gene lost 4 bases and the J gene lost 5 bases, with 12 bases spanning the gap. The CDR3 consists of 14 residues. Expressed TCRB transcripts were sequenced after all isolated RNA was converted to cDNA. Deep immunoSEQ sequencing covered naive, central memory and regulatory T cell samples. Profiled with immunoSEQ multiplex PCR; TCRdb holds only in-frame clones, not every one. In the table there are 250,000 to 300,000 clones, approximately 15% of which are singletons. This clone was recorded once. The antigen is unknown. Heparinised blood was drawn once per donor, averaging about 0.11 L. By way of CD45RO/CCR7/CD25/CD127/CD95/CD27, the CD4+ regulatory, stem cell-like memory, central memory and naive cells were sorted.

The clonotype was recovered from a man aged 25-45 years with type 1 diabetes. The V and J genes are TRBV9 and TRBJ1-4; D perhaps matches TRBD1 (5 bases). Sequencing was done on a sample of naive CD4+ T cells from blood. The CDR3 DNA is TGTGCCAGCAGCTCGACAGTTACGAATGAAAAACTGTTTTTT. It specifies CASSSTVTNEKLFF.